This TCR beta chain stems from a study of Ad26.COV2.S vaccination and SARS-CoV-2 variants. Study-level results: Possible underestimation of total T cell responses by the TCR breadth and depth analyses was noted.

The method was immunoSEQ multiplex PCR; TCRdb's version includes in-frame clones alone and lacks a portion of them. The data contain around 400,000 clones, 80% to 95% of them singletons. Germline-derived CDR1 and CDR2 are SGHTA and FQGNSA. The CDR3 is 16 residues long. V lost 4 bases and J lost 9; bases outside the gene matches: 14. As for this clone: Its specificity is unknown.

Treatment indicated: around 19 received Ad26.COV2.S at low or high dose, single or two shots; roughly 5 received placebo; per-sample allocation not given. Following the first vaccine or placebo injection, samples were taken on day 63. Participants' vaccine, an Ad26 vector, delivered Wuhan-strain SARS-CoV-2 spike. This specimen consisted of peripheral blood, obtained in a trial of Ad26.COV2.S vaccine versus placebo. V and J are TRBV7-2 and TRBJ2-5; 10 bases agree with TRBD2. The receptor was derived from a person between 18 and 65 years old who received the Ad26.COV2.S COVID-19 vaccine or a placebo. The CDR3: CASSSSSGRIKRPQYF. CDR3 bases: TGTGCCAGCAGCTCTAGTAGCGGGAGGATCAAGAGACCCCAGTACTTC.